One sample yielded the 11 T cell receptor beta chains listed below, sequenced in a study of a mutant IDH1 vaccine in newly diagnosed glioma. Time point here: week 35, safety follow-up. One vaccine dose held 300 ug of mutant IDH1 20-mer peptide and came with topical imiquimod. The method was immunoSEQ multiplex PCR; TCRdb's version includes in-frame clones alone and lacks a portion of them. The table shows some 30,000 clones, with 78% occurring only once. These receptors lack a known antigen. The sample was PBMCs, taken from a glioma patient whose treatment included an IDH1 peptide vaccine. These receptors all stem from a middle-aged woman with glioma.

The genes are TRBV4-1 and TRBJ1-4; D ambiguous. CDR1 MGHRA and CDR2 YSYEKL come from the germline V gene. CDR3 length: 12 residues. V dropped 3 bases and J dropped 8 bases, with 7 bases sitting between them. CDR3: CASSQGWEKLFF. The CDR3 region has the DNA TGCGCCAGCAGCCAGGGTTGGGAAAAACTGTTTTTT.

This chain uses TRBV9 with TRBJ1-1; D perhaps matches TRBD1 (5 bases). The CDR3 is made up of 13 amino acids. V lost 4 bases, J lost 4 bases, and 11 bases lay in between. Looked up from germline, CDR1 is SGDLS and CDR2 is YYNGEE. CDR3 nucleotide sequence: TGTGCCAGCAGCACCGGGACGGGCACTGAAGCTTTCTTT. Its protein is CASSTGTGTEAFF. The variable domain in full, with the rest retrieved from reference TRBV9 and TRBJ1-1, is DSGVTQTPKHLITATGQRVTLRCSPRSGDLSVYWYQQSLDQGLQFLIQYYNGEERAKGNILERFSAQQFPDLHSELNLSSLELGDSALYFCASSTGTGTEAFFGQGTRLTVV.

The V gene is TRBV27, the J gene TRBJ2-5, with D perhaps matching TRBD1 (6 bases). Trimming cost V 6 bases and J 5 bases, with 22 bases left between them. The CDR3 sequence is 16 residues long. Germline V gene sequence: CDR1 MNHEY, CDR2 SMNVEV (reference sequence). CDR3: CASSLRRGTGYETQYF. Here the CDR3 DNA reads TGTGCCAGCAGCTTGAGGAGAGGAACAGGGTATGAGACCCAGTACTTC.

The genes are TRBV5-1 and TRBJ2-3, with TRBD2 matching over 9 bases. The junction had 15 bases not matched to a gene; V was cut back by 9 bases and J by 4 bases. From germline, CDR1 is SGHRS and CDR2 YFSETQ. The CDR3 sequence is 16 residues long. The CDR3 sequence: CATRLFSGGIADTQYF. The CDR3 bases are TGCGCCACACGCCTATTTAGCGGGGGCATCGCAGATACGCAGTATTTT.

This chain connects TRBV6-5 to TRBJ1-5, with 7 nucleotides matching TRBD1. This CDR3 comprises 13 residues. CDR1 is MNHEY and CDR2 is SVGAGI in the germline V gene. V lost 5 bases to trimming and J lost 3 bases; unmatched junction nucleotides: 1. CDR3 sequence: CASSTGDNQPQHF. As DNA, the CDR3 is TGTGCCAGCAGTACAGGGGACAATCAGCCCCAGCATTTT.

This clone was seen only once. Here the CDR3 reads CASSLISDLDGNTIYF. The CDR3, as DNA: TGTGCCAGCAGCTTAATCTCGGACCTAGATGGAAACACCATATATTTT. The V and J genes are TRBV7-8 and TRBJ1-3; D is unresolved. Germline CDR1 is SGHVS and CDR2 is FQNEAQ. Trimming pared 2 bases from V and 3 bases from J, leaving 14 bases between. This CDR3 has 16 residues.

The chain recombines TRBV28 with TRBJ2-7; D might be TRBD1 (6 bases). Trimming stripped 3 bases from V and 11 bases from J, with 17 bases between. The germline CDR1 and CDR2 sequences are MDHEN and SYDVKM. The CDR3 contains 13 residues. CDR3 residues: CASSLPTGPLEYF. For the CDR3, the DNA is TGTGCCAGCAGTTTGCCGACAGGCCCCCTGGAGTACTTC.

The chain combines TRBV7-2 with TRBJ1-2; 7 bases fit TRBD1. CDR1 is SGHTA, CDR2 FQGNSA, per germline. The CDR3 length is 14 residues. J lost 2 bases, V lost 5 bases, and 5 bases had no gene match. The CDR3 DNA reads TGTGCCAGCAGCCGGGACAGCCAGAACTATGGCTACACCTTC. Translation: CASSRDSQNYGYTF. The full variable domain, in which reference TRBV7-2 and TRBJ1-2 provide the parts outside the CDR3, is GAGVSQSPSNKVTEKGKDVELRCDPISGHTALYWYRQSLGQGLEFLIYFQGNSAPDKSGLPSDRFSAERTGGSVSTLTIQRTQQEDSAVYLCASSRDSQNYGYTFGSGTRLTVV.

The gene calls are TRBV6-1 and TRBJ2-1; 7 nucleotides match TRBD2. This CDR3 comprises 16 residues. The germline V gene has CDR1 MNHNS and CDR2 SASEGT. The V gene end was trimmed by 1 base and the J gene end by 5 bases; junction bases not matched to a gene: 8. This CDR3 reads CASSEVGGLKHNEQFF. The DNA of the CDR3 is TGTGCCAGCAGTGAAGTGGGGGGACTAAAGCACAATGAGCAGTTCTTC.

The V gene is TRBV6-4, the J gene TRBJ2-2; weak D call: TRBD1 (7 bases). V was pared by 5 bases and J by 7 bases, with 17 bases between. The CDR3 length is 15 residues. Looked up from germline, CDR1 is MRHNA and CDR2 is SNTAGT. The CDR3 DNA reads TGTGCCAGCAGTCCCGGGACAGCGGGCGGCGGGGAGCTGTTTTTT. It translates to CASSPGTAGGGELFF.

This chain joins TRBV6-1 and TRBJ2-1; TRBD1 aligns across 7 bases. Germline CDR1 is MNHNS and CDR2 is SASEGT. The junction had 5 bases not matched to a gene; V was cut back by 1 base and J by 5 bases. The CDR3 is 15 amino acids. The CDR3 loop is CASSEEEQGHNEQFF. The DNA for the CDR3 is TGTGCCAGCAGTGAAGAGGAACAGGGGCACAATGAGCAGTTCTTC.